A selection of T cell receptor beta chains follows, all from one sample in a study of blood T cells in healthy people across ages. TCRdb passed the 5' RACE reads through MiXCR, listing each CDR3 protein once. There are approximately 1.5 million distinct CDR3 sequences in the sample; roughly 43% occur only once, and about 4% lies in the top ten. The sample comprised blood. The origin of the receptors is a woman under 30 in good health. CDR3s include the opening cysteine and the closing phenylalanine or tryptophan. Each record gives: D gene, clone size, V gene, J gene, CDR3 DNA, CDR3 protein. The D gene is left open where the match is weak. Size is stated for part of the rows, as once, few or many counts, or as a class when the clone is expanded.

d_call: NA
clone_size: NA
v_call: TRBV10-3
j_call: TRBJ2-3
cdr3_nt: TGTGCCATCAGGCGGCGGAGGGGAATTAGCACAGATACGCAGTATTTT
cdr3_aa: CAIRRRRGISTDTQYF

d_call: NA
clone_size: NA
v_call: TRBV24-1
j_call: TRBJ2-1
cdr3_nt: TGTGCCACCAGTAATCCCCGGACACCGAACAATGAGCAGTTCTTC
cdr3_aa: CATSNPRTPNNEQFF

d_call: NA
clone_size: NA
v_call: TRBV9
j_call: TRBJ2-3
cdr3_nt: TGTGCCAGCAGCGTAGAGGGCCCAACGGGTACGCAGTATTTT
cdr3_aa: CASSVEGPTGTQYF

d_call: TRBD1
clone_size: NA
v_call: TRBV7-2
j_call: TRBJ2-7
cdr3_nt: TGTGCCAGCAGCCCCTCTCCGGACAGGGTCTACGAGCAGTACTTC
cdr3_aa: CASSPSPDRVYEQYF

d_call: NA
clone_size: few
v_call: TRBV21-1
j_call: TRBJ2-3
cdr3_nt: TGTGCCAGCAGCAAAAATTGCGGCCCTACGCAGTATTTT
cdr3_aa: CASSKNCGPTQYF

d_call: TRBD2
clone_size: NA
v_call: TRBV5-1
j_call: TRBJ2-3
cdr3_nt: TGCGCCAGCAGCTTGACGCTAGCGGGAACCCCCGGGGATACGCAGTATTTT
cdr3_aa: CASSLTLAGTPGDTQYF

d_call: TRBD2
clone_size: few
v_call: TRBV20-1
j_call: TRBJ2-7
cdr3_nt: TGCAGTGCTAGACTTAGCGGGGGCGCGCCCTACGAGCAGTACTTC
cdr3_aa: CSARLSGGAPYEQYF

d_call: TRBD2
clone_size: NA
v_call: TRBV30
j_call: TRBJ2-5
cdr3_nt: TGTGCCTGGAGTAAGGTAGCGGGGGGGCCAGAGACCCAGTACTTC
cdr3_aa: CAWSKVAGGPETQYF

d_call: NA
clone_size: few
v_call: TRBV5-5
j_call: TRBJ2-1
cdr3_nt: TGTGCCAGCAGCTTCTTGAATACTGAGCAGTTCTTC
cdr3_aa: CASSFLNTEQFF

d_call: TRBD2
clone_size: NA
v_call: TRBV6-2/TRBV6-3
j_call: TRBJ2-1
cdr3_nt: TGTGCCAGCAGCCCCCTAGCGGGAAGGAAAAATGAGCAGTTCTTC
cdr3_aa: CASSPLAGRKNEQFF

d_call: NA
clone_size: few
v_call: TRBV2
j_call: TRBJ1-1
cdr3_nt: TGTGCCAGCAAGTGGTCCGAGAGTGAAGCTTTCTTT
cdr3_aa: CASKWSESEAFF

d_call: TRBD2
clone_size: NA
v_call: TRBV28
j_call: TRBJ2-3
cdr3_nt: TGTGCCAGCAGTTTATATACTAGCGGGAGGATGGGAGTTCGGGATACGCAGTATTTT
cdr3_aa: CASSLYTSGRMGVRDTQYF

d_call: TRBD2
clone_size: NA
v_call: TRBV4-3
j_call: TRBJ2-1
cdr3_nt: TGCGCCAGCAGCCAAGATGGTTCGGGACTAGCGTACAATGAGCAGTTCTTC
cdr3_aa: CASSQDGSGLAYNEQFF

d_call: NA
clone_size: NA
v_call: TRBV11-1
j_call: TRBJ2-1
cdr3_nt: TGTGCCAGCAGCCCCATGACAAAAAAGGGGTACAATGAGCAGTTCTTC
cdr3_aa: CASSPMTKKGYNEQFF

d_call: NA
clone_size: NA
v_call: TRBV15
j_call: TRBJ2-1
cdr3_nt: TGTGCCACCAGCAGGTTGGCGTCCAATGAGCAGTTCTTC
cdr3_aa: CATSRLASNEQFF

d_call: NA
clone_size: NA
v_call: TRBV11-2
j_call: TRBJ1-1
cdr3_nt: TGTGCCAGCAGCTTCTACAAACTGGGACAAAAGAGCACTGAAGCTTTCTTT
cdr3_aa: CASSFYKLGQKSTEAFF

d_call: TRBD1
clone_size: few
v_call: TRBV7-3
j_call: TRBJ1-2
cdr3_nt: TGTGCCAGCAGCGAGAGGACAGGGAATGGCTACACCTTC
cdr3_aa: CASSERTGNGYTF

d_call: NA
clone_size: NA
v_call: TRBV7-8
j_call: TRBJ1-4
cdr3_nt: TGTGCCAGCAGCCGAATCGGACAGTTTAATGAAAAACTGTTTTTT
cdr3_aa: CASSRIGQFNEKLFF

d_call: NA
clone_size: once
v_call: TRBV12-3/TRBV12-4
j_call: TRBJ1-2
cdr3_nt: TGTGCCAGCAGTTTAACGGTGGTAGGCTACACCTTC
cdr3_aa: CASSLTVVGYTF

d_call: NA
clone_size: few
v_call: TRBV6-5
j_call: TRBJ1-6
cdr3_nt: TGTGCCAGCAGTTACAGGAACAGCGGCTCCTATAATTCACCCCTCCACTTT
cdr3_aa: CASSYRNSGSYNSPLHF

d_call: TRBD1
clone_size: NA
v_call: TRBV7-9
j_call: TRBJ1-1
cdr3_nt: TGTGCCAGCAGCAGAGCCAGTCCGGGACAGGGAACTGAAGCTTTCTTT
cdr3_aa: CASSRASPGQGTEAFF

d_call: NA
clone_size: few
v_call: TRBV27
j_call: TRBJ2-3
cdr3_nt: TGTGCCAGCAGTTTCGAAAGGAGAGGCCGCACAGATACGCAGTATTTT
cdr3_aa: CASSFERRGRTDTQYF

d_call: TRBD1
clone_size: NA
v_call: TRBV20-1
j_call: TRBJ1-1
cdr3_nt: TGCAGTGCCCCACAGGGGTCGTACACTGAAGCTTTCTTT
cdr3_aa: CSAPQGSYTEAFF

d_call: TRBD1
clone_size: NA
v_call: TRBV15
j_call: TRBJ1-1
cdr3_nt: TGTGCCACCAGCAGAGGTCCGGACAGGAGCACTGAAGCTTTCTTT
cdr3_aa: CATSRGPDRSTEAFF

d_call: NA
clone_size: NA
v_call: TRBV12-3/TRBV12-4
j_call: TRBJ1-1
cdr3_nt: TGTGCCAGCAGTTCCTCCCGCAGGGATGCAACGGAGAACACTGAAGCTTTCTTT
cdr3_aa: CASSSSRRDATENTEAFF

d_call: NA
clone_size: few
v_call: TRBV7-2
j_call: TRBJ2-5
cdr3_nt: TGTGCCAGCAGCTTAGCGCTACAATTCATAGGGGAGACCCAGTACTTC
cdr3_aa: CASSLALQFIGETQYF

d_call: NA
clone_size: few
v_call: TRBV7-9
j_call: TRBJ2-3
cdr3_nt: TGTGCCAGCAGCTTAGAAGGGGCGGCCACAGATACGCAGTATTTT
cdr3_aa: CASSLEGAATDTQYF

d_call: TRBD2
clone_size: NA
v_call: TRBV4-3
j_call: TRBJ2-1
cdr3_nt: TGCGCCAGCAGCCAAGCATTCGGGACTAGCGGGAGCTCCTACAATGAGCAGTTCTTC
cdr3_aa: CASSQAFGTSGSSYNEQFF

d_call: NA
clone_size: NA
v_call: TRBV6-6
j_call: TRBJ1-1
cdr3_nt: TGTGCCAGCAGTTCCGCGGGTGTGACTGAAGCTTTCTTT
cdr3_aa: CASSSAGVTEAFF

d_call: NA
clone_size: few
v_call: TRBV12-3/TRBV12-4
j_call: TRBJ1-2
cdr3_nt: TGTGCCAGCAGTTTAGGGTTAGAGTCTTATGGCTACACCTTC
cdr3_aa: CASSLGLESYGYTF

d_call: TRBD2
clone_size: NA
v_call: TRBV2
j_call: TRBJ2-1
cdr3_nt: TGTGCCAGCGGCCCCGGGACTAGCGGGAGGTTACTCCTAGTCGATGAGCAGTTCTTC
cdr3_aa: CASGPGTSGRLLLVDEQFF

d_call: NA
clone_size: once
v_call: TRBV28
j_call: TRBJ2-3
cdr3_nt: TGTGCCACCCTCACCCGGGACATAAGCACAGATACGCAGTATTTT
cdr3_aa: CATLTRDISTDTQYF

d_call: TRBD2
clone_size: NA
v_call: TRBV5-1
j_call: TRBJ2-2
cdr3_nt: TGCGCCAGCGAGAAGCGGGAGAGCTGGAAGGTTTCCGGGGAGCTGTTTTTT
cdr3_aa: CASEKRESWKVSGELFF

d_call: NA
clone_size: few
v_call: TRBV9
j_call: TRBJ1-6
cdr3_nt: TGTGCCAGCAGCCTCGGGTCGTTACAGGGTCCTTCACCCCTCCACTTT
cdr3_aa: CASSLGSLQGPSPLHF

d_call: NA
clone_size: NA
v_call: TRBV3-1
j_call: TRBJ1-5
cdr3_nt: TGTGCCAGCAGCCAAGGGGGGAATCACCCCCAGCATTTT
cdr3_aa: CASSQGGNHPQHF

d_call: NA
clone_size: few
v_call: TRBV29-1
j_call: TRBJ2-3
cdr3_nt: TGCAGCGTTGGGGGGCTAGCTTTGGATACGCAGTATTTT
cdr3_aa: CSVGGLALDTQYF

d_call: NA
clone_size: many
v_call: TRBV28
j_call: TRBJ2-1
cdr3_nt: TGTGCCAGCAGTCCCCGAGGGTACAATGAGCAGTTCTTC
cdr3_aa: CASSPRGYNEQFF

d_call: NA
clone_size: NA
v_call: TRBV5-1
j_call: TRBJ2-6
cdr3_nt: TGCGCCAGCGGATTGGATGAGGGCGGCACTGGGGCCAACGTCCTGACTTTC
cdr3_aa: CASGLDEGGTGANVLTF

d_call: TRBD1
clone_size: NA
v_call: TRBV6-1
j_call: TRBJ1-4
cdr3_nt: TGTGCCAGCAGTGGTTGGACAGGTCGTAATGAAAAACTGTTTTTT
cdr3_aa: CASSGWTGRNEKLFF

d_call: TRBD2
clone_size: few
v_call: TRBV7-9
j_call: TRBJ2-7
cdr3_nt: TGTGCCAGCAGCTTCAACGGGAGGGTCTCCTACGAGCAGTACTTC
cdr3_aa: CASSFNGRVSYEQYF

d_call: NA
clone_size: NA
v_call: TRBV29-1
j_call: TRBJ1-5
cdr3_nt: TGCAGCGTGAAGGATAGCAATCAGCCCCAGCATTTT
cdr3_aa: CSVKDSNQPQHF

d_call: TRBD1
clone_size: few
v_call: TRBV20-1
j_call: TRBJ1-1
cdr3_nt: TGCAGTGCTAATCATCAGGGGGCTGAAGCTTTCTTT
cdr3_aa: CSANHQGAEAFF

d_call: NA
clone_size: NA
v_call: TRBV6-2/TRBV6-3
j_call: TRBJ2-3
cdr3_nt: TGTGCCAGCACCCTGGGCCAACCCCATTCGGCAGATACGCAGTATTTT
cdr3_aa: CASTLGQPHSADTQYF

d_call: NA
clone_size: NA
v_call: TRBV5-1
j_call: TRBJ2-4
cdr3_nt: TGCGCCAGCAGCTCGACCCGACGGACAAACATTCAGTACTTC
cdr3_aa: CASSSTRRTNIQYF

d_call: TRBD2
clone_size: few
v_call: TRBV2
j_call: TRBJ2-3
cdr3_nt: TGTGCCAGCAGGAGGACTAGCGGGCAGGATACGCAGTATTTT
cdr3_aa: CASRRTSGQDTQYF

d_call: NA
clone_size: few
v_call: TRBV11-2
j_call: TRBJ1-1
cdr3_nt: TGTGCCAGCAACTACAAGGGGTCGTACACTGAAGCTTTCTTT
cdr3_aa: CASNYKGSYTEAFF